Reported below is one T cell receptor (beta chain). Its antigen remains undetermined. Qualities for individual bases were not recorded, and no much larger clone is one base off. The protocol used for the library was 5' RACE. Sequenced on an Illumina HiSeq 2500. A second about 7 to 12 cycle PCR used a sample-barcoded 5' primer and a J-beta primer mix. Each TCR beta cDNA molecule received a unique molecular identifier from a template-switch 5' adaptor carrying 12 random nucleotides. At least 2.5 million CDR3-containing paired-end reads were obtained from each sample. All of the RNA was converted into first-strand cDNA using the Mint cDNA synthesis kit, with a TRBC-specific oligonucleotide serving as the primer. All cDNA was treated with uracil-DNA glycosylase and then went through a first 18-cycle PCR with the universal primers M1SS and BC2_uni_R. The study's own analysis went as follows. Each sample was normalized by randomly selecting 1 million high-quality reads, each carrying a distinct molecular identifier. Instead of being binned into consensus sequences, reads with shared molecular identifiers were discarded. MiTCR, with a Q25 quality threshold and the strictest error-elimination algorithm, was used for CDR3 identification, clonotype clustering and error correction. A nonparametric unseen species model using Euler transformation provided a lower-bound estimate of total TCR beta diversity. TCRdb redid the processing of the public reads, applying fastp at Q25 and MiXCR, and retained in-frame beta chains. For every CDR3 protein sequence, its rows merge into one entry that carries the most common genes and DNA. The V and J calls, along with clone size, are taken from TCRdb and not from the paper's own processing. The sample table lists about 690,000 distinct CDR3 sequences, around 38% of them with a count of one. Around 32% of the sample lies in the top ten.

The CDR3 has 14 amino acids, counting the end cysteine and phenylalanine. The read is trimmed to its CDR3 DNA, 42 bases read in frame from base 1. For CDR1 and CDR2, the germline V gene lists SGHVS and FQNEAQ. Trimming takes 4 bases from V and 6 bases from J, and the germline ends sit 13 bases apart. The data originate from a study of blood T cells in healthy people across ages (dated by TCRdb to between 2015 and 2017). Study-level background: Template switching captured roughly one uniquely barcoded TCR beta cDNA molecule per two T cells in model experiments. The donors were split into four age groups: young (average 16 years), middle-aged (39), aged (approximately 59) and long-lived (roughly 88). Two additional independent replicas of 1 million unique cDNA reads from the same blood draw were analyzed for two donors (one aged 18 to 30 and one aged 80 or older). To track age-related changes in TCR beta repertoire diversity, the study relied on deep sequencing normalized with unique cDNA molecular identifiers. To avoid experimental bias, donors of different ages were distributed randomly across sequencing lanes.

The research as a whole found: Conclusive comparison of naive and antigen-experienced compartments was prevented by the profiling of bulk unsorted PBMCs. The long-lived group showed more naive CD4+ T cells, fewer expanded clones and increased TCR diversity than the aged group, suggesting age selection. A strong correlation was found between observed TCR beta diversity and the percentage of naive T cells measured by flow cytometry. Estimates of total diversity based on one million sequenced T cells were regarded as lower bounds and as underestimates. As age increased, observed TCR beta diversity per million T cells dropped in a roughly linear way, and a significant reduction was already evident by age about 40. Donor CMV infection status was unknown, potentially confounding age-related changes in expanded clonotypes.

Donors were 35 to 40 systemically healthy Caucasian individuals from Russia aged roughly 6 to 100 years. Each donor gave ten milliliters of peripheral blood, collected into EDTA-treated Vacutainer tubes. PBMCs were isolated by Ficoll-Paque density-gradient centrifugation, with at least 7 million obtained per sample. Total RNA was extracted from PBMCs with Trizol reagent, with at least 5 micrograms obtained per sample. For every donor, an aliquot of PBMCs went through flow cytometry to measure the percentages of naive CD45RAhigh/CD27high T cells. Sequencing input: blood. This TCR came from a man at least 80 years old in good health. The rearranged segments are TRBV7-8 and TRBJ2-1; the D gene identity is not certain. CDR3 protein: CASSSDLLSNEQFF. The nucleotide sequence reads as follows: TGTGCCAGCAGCTCCGACCTTTTAAGCAATGAGCAGTTCTTC.